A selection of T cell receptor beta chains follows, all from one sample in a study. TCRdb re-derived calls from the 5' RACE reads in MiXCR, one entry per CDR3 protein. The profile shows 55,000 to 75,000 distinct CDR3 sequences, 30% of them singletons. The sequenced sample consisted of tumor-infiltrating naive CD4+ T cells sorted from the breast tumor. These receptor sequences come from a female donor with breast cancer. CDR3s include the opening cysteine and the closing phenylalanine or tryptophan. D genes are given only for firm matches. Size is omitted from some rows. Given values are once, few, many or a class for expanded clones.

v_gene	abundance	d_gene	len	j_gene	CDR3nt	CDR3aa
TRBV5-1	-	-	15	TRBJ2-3	TGCGCCGGCATGGGCCAGCGCGGTCCCACAGATACGCAGTATTTT	CAGMGQRGPTDTQYF
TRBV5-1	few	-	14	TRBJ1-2	TGCGCCAGCAGCTTGAGTGCAGGCGCGGTTGGCTACACCTTC	CASSLSAGAVGYTF
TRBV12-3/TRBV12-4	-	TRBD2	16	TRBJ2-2	TGTGCCAGCACCACTCCGGGACTACTGAACACCGGGGAGCTGTTTTTT	CASTTPGLLNTGELFF
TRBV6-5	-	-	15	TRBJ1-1	TGTGCCAGCAAAACCTGGTCAGGTGGGAACACTGAAGCTTTCTTT	CASKTWSGGNTEAFF
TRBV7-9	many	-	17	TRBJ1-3	TGTGCCAGCAGCAAACGGACAGTTCTTAGCTCTGGAAACACCATATATTTT	CASSKRTVLSSGNTIYF
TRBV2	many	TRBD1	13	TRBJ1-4	TGTGCCAGCAGTAAGGGACAGGGAACAGGACTGTTTTTT	CASSKGQGTGLFF
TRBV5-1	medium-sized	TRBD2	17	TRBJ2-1	TGCGCCAGCAGCTCTACCGGGACTAGCGGGATGCAAAGTGAGCAGTTCTTC	CASSSTGTSGMQSEQFF
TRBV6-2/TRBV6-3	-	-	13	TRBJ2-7	TGTGCCAGCAGTTATGGACTCTGGAACGAGCAGTACTTC	CASSYGLWNEQYF
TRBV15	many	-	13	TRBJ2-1	TGTGCCACCAGCTGGGGGGTGGACGATGAGCAGTTCTTC	CATSWGVDDEQFF
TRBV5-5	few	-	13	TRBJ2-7	TGTGCCAGCAGCTTAACAGGCACCTACGAGCAGTACTTC	CASSLTGTYEQYF
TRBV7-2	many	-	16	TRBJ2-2	TGTGCCAGCAGCTCAGCCGGACTATCGAACACCGGGGAGCTGTTTTTT	CASSSAGLSNTGELFF
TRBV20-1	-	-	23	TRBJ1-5	-	CSARVGGSSYEQYFGPGQTPQHF
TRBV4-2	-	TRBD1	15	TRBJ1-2	TGTGCCAGCAGCCAAGAAGCCGGGACAGGATATGGCTACACCTTC	CASSQEAGTGYGYTF
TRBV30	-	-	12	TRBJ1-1	TGTGCCTGGAGTCTACTAGGAGCGCGAGCTTTCTTT	CAWSLLGARAFF
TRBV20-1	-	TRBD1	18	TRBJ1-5	TGCAGTGCTAGAGATCGGTTGTCAGGGTCAGGGGGCTATCAGCCCCAGCATTTT	CSARDRLSGSGGYQPQHF
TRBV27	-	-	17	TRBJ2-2	TGTGCCAGCAGTTTATCGATACGGGCTACGAACACCGGGGAGCTGTTTTTT	CASSLSIRATNTGELFF
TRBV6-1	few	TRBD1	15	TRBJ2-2	TGTGCCACGGACAGGGGGCGGGTGAACACCGGGGAGCTGTTTTTT	CATDRGRVNTGELFF